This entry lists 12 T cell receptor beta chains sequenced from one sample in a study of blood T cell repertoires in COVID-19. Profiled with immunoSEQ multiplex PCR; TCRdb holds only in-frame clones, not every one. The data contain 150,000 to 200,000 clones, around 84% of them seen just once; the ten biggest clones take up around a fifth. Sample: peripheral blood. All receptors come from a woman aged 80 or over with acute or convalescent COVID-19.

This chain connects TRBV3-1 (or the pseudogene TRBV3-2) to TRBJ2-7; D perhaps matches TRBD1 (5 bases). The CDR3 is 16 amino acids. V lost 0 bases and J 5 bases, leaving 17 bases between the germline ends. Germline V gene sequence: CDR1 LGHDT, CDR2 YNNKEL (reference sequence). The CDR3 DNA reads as TGTGCCAGCAGCCAAGATCCAAACAGGCTACCCGACGAGCAGTACTTC. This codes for CASSQDPNRLPDEQYF.

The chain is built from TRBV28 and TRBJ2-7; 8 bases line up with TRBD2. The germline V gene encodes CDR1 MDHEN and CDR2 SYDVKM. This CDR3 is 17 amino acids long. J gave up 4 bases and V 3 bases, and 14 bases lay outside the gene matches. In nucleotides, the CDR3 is TGTGCCAGCAGTTTTAGAGCGGGAGCTTTGTTCCATTACGAGCAGTACTTC. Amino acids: CASSFRAGALFHYEQYF.

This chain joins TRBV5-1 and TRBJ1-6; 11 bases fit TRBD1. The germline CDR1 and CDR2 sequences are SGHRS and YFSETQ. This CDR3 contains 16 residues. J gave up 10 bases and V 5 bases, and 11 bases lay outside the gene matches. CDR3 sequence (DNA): TGCGCCAGCAGAAGAGGACAGGGGGCTTCGTCCTCACCCCTCCACTTT. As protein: CASRRGQGASSSPLHF.

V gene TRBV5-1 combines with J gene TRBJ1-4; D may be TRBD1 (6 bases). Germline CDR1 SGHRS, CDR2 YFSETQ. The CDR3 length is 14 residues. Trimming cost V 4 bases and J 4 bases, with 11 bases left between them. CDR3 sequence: CASSTGQINEKLFF. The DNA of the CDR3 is TGCGCCAGCAGCACCGGACAGATTAATGAAAAACTGTTTTTT.

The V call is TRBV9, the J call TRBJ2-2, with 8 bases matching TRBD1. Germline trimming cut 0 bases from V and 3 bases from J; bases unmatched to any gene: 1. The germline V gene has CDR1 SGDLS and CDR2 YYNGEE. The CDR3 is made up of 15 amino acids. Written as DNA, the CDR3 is TGTGCCAGCAGCGTAGAGACAGGGGACACCGGGGAGCTGTTTTTT. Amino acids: CASSVETGDTGELFF.

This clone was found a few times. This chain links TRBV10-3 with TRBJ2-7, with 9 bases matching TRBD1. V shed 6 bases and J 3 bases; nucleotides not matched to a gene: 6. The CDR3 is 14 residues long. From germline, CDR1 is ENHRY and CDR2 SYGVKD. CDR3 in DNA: TGTGCCATCAGAGGGGACAGGGCGGGCTACGAGCAGTACTTC. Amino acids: CAIRGDRAGYEQYF.

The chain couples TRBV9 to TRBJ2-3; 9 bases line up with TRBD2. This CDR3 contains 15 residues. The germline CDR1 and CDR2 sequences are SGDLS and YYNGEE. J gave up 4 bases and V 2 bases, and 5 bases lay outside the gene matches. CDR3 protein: CASSVGGGAPDTQYF. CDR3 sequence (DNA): TGTGCCAGCAGCGTGGGCGGGGGGGCCCCAGATACGCAGTATTTT.

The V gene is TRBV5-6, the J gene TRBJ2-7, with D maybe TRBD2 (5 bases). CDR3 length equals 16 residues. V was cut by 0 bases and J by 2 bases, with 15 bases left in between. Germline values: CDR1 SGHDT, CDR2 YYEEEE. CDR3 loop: CASSLVTGYGPYEQYF. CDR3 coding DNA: TGTGCCAGCAGCTTGGTTACGGGGTACGGGCCCTACGAGCAGTACTTC.

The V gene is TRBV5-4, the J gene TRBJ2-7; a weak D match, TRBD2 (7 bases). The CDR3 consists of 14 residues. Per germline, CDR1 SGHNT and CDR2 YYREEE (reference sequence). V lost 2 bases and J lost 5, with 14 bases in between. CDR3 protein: CASSFRGGGNEQYF. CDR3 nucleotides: TGTGCCAGCAGCTTTAGAGGGGGGGGCAACGAGCAGTACTTC.

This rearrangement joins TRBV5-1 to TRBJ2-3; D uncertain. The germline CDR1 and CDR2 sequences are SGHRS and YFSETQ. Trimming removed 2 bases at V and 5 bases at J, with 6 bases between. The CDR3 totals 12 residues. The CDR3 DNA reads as TGCGCCAGCAGCTTATACGGAGATACGCAGTATTTT. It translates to CASSLYGDTQYF.

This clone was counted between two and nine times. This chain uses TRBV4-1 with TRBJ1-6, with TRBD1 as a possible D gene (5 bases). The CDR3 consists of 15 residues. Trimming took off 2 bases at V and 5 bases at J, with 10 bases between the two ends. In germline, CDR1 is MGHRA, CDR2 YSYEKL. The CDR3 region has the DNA TGCGCCAGCAGCCAAACGACAGCAAATAATTCACCCCTCCACTTT. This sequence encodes CASSQTTANNSPLHF.

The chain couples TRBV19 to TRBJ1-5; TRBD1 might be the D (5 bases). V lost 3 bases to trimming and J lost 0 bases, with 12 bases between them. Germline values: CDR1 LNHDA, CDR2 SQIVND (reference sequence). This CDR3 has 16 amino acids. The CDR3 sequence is CASSIRGINSNQPQHF. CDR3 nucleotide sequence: TGTGCCAGTAGTATTCGGGGGATTAATAGCAATCAGCCCCAGCATTTT.